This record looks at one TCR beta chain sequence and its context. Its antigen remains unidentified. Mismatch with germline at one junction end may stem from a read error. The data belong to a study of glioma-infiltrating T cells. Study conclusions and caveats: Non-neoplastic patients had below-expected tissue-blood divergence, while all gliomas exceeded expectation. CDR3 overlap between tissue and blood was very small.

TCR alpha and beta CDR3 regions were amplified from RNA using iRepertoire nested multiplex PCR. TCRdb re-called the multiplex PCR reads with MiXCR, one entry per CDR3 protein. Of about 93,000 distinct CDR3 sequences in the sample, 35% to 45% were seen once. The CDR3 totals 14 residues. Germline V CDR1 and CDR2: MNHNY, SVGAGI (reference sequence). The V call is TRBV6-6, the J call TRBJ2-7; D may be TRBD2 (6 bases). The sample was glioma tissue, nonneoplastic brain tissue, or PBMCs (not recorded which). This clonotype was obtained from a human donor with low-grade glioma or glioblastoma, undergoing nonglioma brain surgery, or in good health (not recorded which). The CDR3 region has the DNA TGCGCCAGCAGTTACGTGGGACTTTCCTACGGGCAGTACTTC. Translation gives CASSYVGLSYGQYF.